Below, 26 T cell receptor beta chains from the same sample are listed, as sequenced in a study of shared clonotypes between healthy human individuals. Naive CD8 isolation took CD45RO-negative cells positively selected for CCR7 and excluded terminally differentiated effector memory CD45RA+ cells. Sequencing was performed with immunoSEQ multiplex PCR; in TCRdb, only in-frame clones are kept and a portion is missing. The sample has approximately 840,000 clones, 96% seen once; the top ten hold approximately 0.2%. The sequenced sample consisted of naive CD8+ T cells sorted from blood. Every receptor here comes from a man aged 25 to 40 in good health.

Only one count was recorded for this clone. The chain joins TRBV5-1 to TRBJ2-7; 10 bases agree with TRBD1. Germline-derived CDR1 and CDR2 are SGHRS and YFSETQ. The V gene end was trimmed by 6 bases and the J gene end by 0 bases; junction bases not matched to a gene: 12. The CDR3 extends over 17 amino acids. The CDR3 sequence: CASKSGQGMSGSYEQYF. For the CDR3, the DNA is TGCGCCAGCAAATCGGGACAGGGGATGTCCGGCTCCTACGAGCAGTACTTC.

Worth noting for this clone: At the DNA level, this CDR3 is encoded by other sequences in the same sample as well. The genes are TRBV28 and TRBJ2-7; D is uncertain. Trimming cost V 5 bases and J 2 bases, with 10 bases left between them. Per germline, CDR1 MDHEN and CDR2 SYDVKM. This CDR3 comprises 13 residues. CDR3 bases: TGTGCCAGCAGTCTGTCGAGACCCTACGAGCAGTACTTC. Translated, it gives CASSLSRPYEQYF. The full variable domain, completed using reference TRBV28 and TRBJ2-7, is DVKVTQSSRYLVKRTGEKVFLECVQDMDHENMFWYRQDPGLGLRLIYFSYDVKMKEKGDIPEGYSVSREKKERFSLILESASTNQTSMYLCASSLSRPYEQYFGPGTRLTVT.

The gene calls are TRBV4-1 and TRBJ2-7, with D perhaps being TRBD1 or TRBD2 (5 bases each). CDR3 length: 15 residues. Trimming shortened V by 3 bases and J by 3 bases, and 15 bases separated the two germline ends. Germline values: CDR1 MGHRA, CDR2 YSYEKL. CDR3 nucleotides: TGCGCCAGCAGCCAGGCCCGAGGGACGAACTACGAGCAGTACTTC. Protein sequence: CASSQARGTNYEQYF.

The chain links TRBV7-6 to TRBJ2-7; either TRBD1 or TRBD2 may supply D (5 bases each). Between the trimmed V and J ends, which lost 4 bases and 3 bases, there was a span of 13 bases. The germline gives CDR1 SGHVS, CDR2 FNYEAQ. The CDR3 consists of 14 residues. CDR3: CASSSGTEDYEQYF. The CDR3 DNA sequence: TGTGCCAGCAGCTCCGGGACGGAGGACTACGAGCAGTACTTC.

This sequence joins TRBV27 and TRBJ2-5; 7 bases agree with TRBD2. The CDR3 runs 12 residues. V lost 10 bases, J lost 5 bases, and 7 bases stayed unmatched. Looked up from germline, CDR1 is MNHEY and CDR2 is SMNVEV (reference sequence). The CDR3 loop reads CATRRGRETQYF. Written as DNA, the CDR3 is TGTGCCACCCGGCGGGGGAGGGAGACCCAGTACTTC.

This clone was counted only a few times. The CDR3 nucleotides read TGTGCCAGCAGTGGGCTGTCAGGGGCCCATGAGCAGTTCTTC. Translation gives CASSGLSGAHEQFF. The rearrangement links TRBV6-1 to TRBJ2-1; a possible D gene is TRBD1 (6 bases). Deletions cut 4 bases from V and 8 bases from J, with 15 bases between. This CDR3 contains 14 residues. CDR1 MNHNS and CDR2 SASEGT come from the germline V gene.

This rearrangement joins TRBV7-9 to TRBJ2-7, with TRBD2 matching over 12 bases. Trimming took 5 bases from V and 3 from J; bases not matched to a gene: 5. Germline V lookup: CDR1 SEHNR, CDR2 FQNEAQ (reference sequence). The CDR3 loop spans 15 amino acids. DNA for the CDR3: TGTGCCAGCAGCCCCTCGACTAGCGGGAGCTACGAGCAGTACTTC. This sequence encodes CASSPSTSGSYEQYF.

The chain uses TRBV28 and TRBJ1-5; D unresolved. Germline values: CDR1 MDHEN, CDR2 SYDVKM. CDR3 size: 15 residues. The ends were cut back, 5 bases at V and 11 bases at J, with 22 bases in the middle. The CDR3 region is CASSPVGGGFSTQHF. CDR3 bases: TGTGCCAGCAGTCCAGTTGGAGGTGGGTTTTCAACCCAGCATTTT.

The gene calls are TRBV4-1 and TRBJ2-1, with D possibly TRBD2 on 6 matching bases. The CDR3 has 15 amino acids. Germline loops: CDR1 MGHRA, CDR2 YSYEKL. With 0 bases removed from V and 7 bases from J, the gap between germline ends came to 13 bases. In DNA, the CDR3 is TGCGCCAGCAGCCAAGACATCGGGACTGGTAATGAGCAGTTCTTC. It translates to CASSQDIGTGNEQFF.

In DNA form, the CDR3 reads TGTGCCAGCAGCCGCCCATGGACAGGGAGCCAAGAGACCCAGTACTTC. It is translated as CASSRPWTGSQETQYF. This chain uses TRBV14 with TRBJ2-5; 8 bases map to TRBD1. V lost 4 bases and J lost 1; bases outside the gene matches: 8. This CDR3 spans 16 amino acids. CDR1 is SGHDN, CDR2 FVKESK, per germline.

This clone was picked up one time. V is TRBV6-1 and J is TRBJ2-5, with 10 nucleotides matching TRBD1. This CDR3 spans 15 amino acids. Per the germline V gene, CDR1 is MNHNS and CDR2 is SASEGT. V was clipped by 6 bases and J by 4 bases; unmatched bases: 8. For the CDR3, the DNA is TGTGCCAGCAGGGCGGACAGGGGGGTCGGAGAGACCCAGTACTTC. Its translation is CASRADRGVGETQYF.

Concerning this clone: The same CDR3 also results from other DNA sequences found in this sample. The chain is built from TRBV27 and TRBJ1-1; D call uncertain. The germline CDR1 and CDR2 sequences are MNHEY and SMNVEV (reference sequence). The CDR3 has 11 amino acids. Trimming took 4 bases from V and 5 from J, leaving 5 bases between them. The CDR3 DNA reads TGTGCCAGCAGTTCGGGGACTGAAGCTTTCTTT. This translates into CASSSGTEAFF.

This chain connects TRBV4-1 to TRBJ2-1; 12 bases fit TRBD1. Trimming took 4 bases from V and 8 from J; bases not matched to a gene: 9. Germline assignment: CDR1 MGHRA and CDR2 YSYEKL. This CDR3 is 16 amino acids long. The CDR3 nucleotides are TGCGCCAGCAGCCTTCAGGGACAGGGGGCCGGCGATGAGCAGTTCTTC. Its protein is CASSLQGQGAGDEQFF.

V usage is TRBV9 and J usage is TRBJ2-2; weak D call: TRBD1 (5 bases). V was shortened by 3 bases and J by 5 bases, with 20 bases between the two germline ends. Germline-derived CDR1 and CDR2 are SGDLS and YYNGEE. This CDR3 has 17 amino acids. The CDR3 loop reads CASSATDALGVTGELFF. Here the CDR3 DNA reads TGTGCCAGCAGCGCAACGGACGCCTTAGGGGTTACCGGGGAGCTGTTTTTT.

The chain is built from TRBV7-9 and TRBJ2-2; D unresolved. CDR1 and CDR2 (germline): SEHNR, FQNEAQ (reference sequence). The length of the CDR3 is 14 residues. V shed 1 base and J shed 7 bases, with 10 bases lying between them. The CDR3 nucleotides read TGTGCCAGCAGCTTAGGGGAAGTCGACGGGGAGCTGTTTTTT. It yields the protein CASSLGEVDGELFF.

The CDR3 DNA sequence: TGCGCCAGCAGCTTGCCTTCGGGGACACTAGCGCTCAATGAGCAGTTCTTC. Translating it yields CASSLPSGTLALNEQFF. This chain joins TRBV5-1 and TRBJ2-1; the D gene is possibly TRBD2 (7 bases). There are 17 residues in the CDR3. V lost 1 base and J lost 6, with 20 bases in between. From germline, CDR1 is SGHRS and CDR2 YFSETQ.

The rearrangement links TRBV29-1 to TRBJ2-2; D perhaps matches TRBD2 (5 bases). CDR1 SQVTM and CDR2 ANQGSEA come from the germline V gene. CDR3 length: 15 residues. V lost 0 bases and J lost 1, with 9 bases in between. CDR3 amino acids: CSVEEGSVNTGELFF. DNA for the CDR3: TGCAGCGTTGAAGAAGGGAGCGTGAACACCGGGGAGCTGTTTTTT.

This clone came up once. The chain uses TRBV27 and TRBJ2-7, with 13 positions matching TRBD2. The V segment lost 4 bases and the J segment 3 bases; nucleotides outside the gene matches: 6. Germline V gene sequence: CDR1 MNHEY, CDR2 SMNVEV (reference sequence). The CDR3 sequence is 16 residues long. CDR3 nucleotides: TGTGCCAGCAGTTATCCCCGGACTAGCGGGAGCTACGAGCAGTACTTC. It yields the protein CASSYPRTSGSYEQYF.

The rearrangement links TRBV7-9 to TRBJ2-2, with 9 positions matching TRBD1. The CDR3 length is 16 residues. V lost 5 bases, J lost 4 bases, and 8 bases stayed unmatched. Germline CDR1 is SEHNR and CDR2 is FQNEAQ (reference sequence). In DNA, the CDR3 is TGTGCCAGCAGCACCACAGGGGGCTCGGGCACCGGGGAGCTGTTTTTT. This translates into CASSTTGGSGTGELFF.

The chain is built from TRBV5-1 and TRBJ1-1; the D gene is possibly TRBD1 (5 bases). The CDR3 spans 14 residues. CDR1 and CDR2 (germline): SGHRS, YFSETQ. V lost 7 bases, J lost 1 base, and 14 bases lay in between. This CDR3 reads CASRTWGSNTEAFF. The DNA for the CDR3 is TGCGCCAGCCGGACCTGGGGGTCGAACACTGAAGCTTTCTTT.

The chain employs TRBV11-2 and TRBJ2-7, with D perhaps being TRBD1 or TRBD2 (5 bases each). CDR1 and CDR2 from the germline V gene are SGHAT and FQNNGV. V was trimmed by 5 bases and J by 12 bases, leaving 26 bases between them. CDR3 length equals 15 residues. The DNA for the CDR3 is TGTGCCAGCAGCCTACAGTCATGGGACGGTGTTTTACGGTACTTC. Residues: CASSLQSWDGVLRYF.

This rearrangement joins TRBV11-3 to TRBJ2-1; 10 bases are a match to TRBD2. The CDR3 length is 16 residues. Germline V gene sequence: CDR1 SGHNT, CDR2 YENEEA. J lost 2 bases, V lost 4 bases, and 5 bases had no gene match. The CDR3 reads CASSSTSGETYNEQFF. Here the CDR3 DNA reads TGTGCCAGCAGCTCAACTAGCGGGGAGACCTACAATGAGCAGTTCTTC.

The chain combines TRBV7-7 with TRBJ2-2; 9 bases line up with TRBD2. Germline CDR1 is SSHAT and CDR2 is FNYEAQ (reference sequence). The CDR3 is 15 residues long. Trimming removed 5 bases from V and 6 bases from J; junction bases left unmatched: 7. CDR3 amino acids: CASSNSGSSSGELFF. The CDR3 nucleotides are TGTGCCAGCAGCAATAGCGGGAGTAGTTCCGGGGAGCTGTTTTTT.

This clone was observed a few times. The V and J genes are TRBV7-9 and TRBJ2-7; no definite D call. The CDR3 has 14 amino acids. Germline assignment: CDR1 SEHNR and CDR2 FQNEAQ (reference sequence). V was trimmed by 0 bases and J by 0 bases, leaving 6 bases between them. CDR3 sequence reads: CASSLAGNSYEQYF. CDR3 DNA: TGTGCCAGCAGCTTAGCCGGTAACTCCTACGAGCAGTACTTC.

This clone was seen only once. In nucleotides, the CDR3 is TGTGCCAGCAGTTACTCCCGGCAGGGCGGGTCCTACGAGCAGTACTTC. Residues: CASSYSRQGGSYEQYF. This chain links TRBV6-5 with TRBJ2-7, with D possibly being TRBD1 or TRBD2 (5 bases each). Trimming took off 0 bases at V and 1 base at J, with 13 bases between the two ends. Germline CDR1 is MNHEY and CDR2 is SVGAGI. The CDR3 totals 16 residues.

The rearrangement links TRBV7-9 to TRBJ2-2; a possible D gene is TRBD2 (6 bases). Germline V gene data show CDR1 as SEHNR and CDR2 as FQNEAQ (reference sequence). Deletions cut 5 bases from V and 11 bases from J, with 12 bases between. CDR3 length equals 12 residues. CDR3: CASSLGGAELFF. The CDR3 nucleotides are TGTGCCAGCAGCCTCGGAGGGGCCGAGCTGTTTTTT.